The clone carrying this T cell receptor (beta chain) was seen many times. Its target is unknown. The sample originates from a study of HIV-infected patients and healthy controls. The study's findings and limits: Size-matched repertoire data failed to replicate the apparent Gini index recovery after therapy in HIV-infected patients.

All unsorted peripheral T cells were captured because whole blood was used without fractionation. As controls, some eleven uninfected healthy donors gave samples, and a few gave two samples roughly 3 months apart. The CDR3 spans 13 residues. V lost 8 bases and J lost 0, with 8 bases in between. Alpha and beta constant-region primers primed reverse transcription of 400 to 500 ng RNA. Alpha and beta chain libraries were made separately by chain-specific third strand synthesis with multiplexing indices. All rearrangements within a chain used one primer pair; cDNA molecules carried barcodes. Two random hexamers, added before amplification and joined, formed each molecule's 12-nucleotide barcode. TCRdb recomputed calls from the 5' RACE reads with MiXCR, one row per CDR3 protein. The profile shows over 8,000 distinct CDR3 sequences, under 8.5% of them singletons.

The V call is TRBV12-3 or TRBV12-4, the J call TRBJ1-3, with unresolved D. The sequencing sample was made of blood. This receptor was obtained from an adult in good health. CDR3 sequence: CASRPVSGNTIYF. In DNA, the CDR3 is TGTGCCAGCCGGCCAGTCTCTGGAAACACCATATATTTT.